This T cell receptor beta chain was observed in a study of immune evolution from preneoplasia to lung adenocarcinoma. On the study more broadly: HLA loss of heterozygosity: 5.5% to 8.5% AIS, about 15% MIA, about 30% ADC, none AAH.

Libraries were prepared by immunoSEQ multiplex PCR; TCRdb keeps only in-frame clonotypes and omits some of them. The sample contains some 9,900 clones, about 84% of which appear only once. From germline, CDR1 is SGHVS and CDR2 FQNEAQ. The CDR3 contains 15 residues. V shed 2 bases, J shed 2 bases, and the junction held 4 bases outside the gene matches. The sample was FFPE minimally invasive lung adenocarcinoma tissue. This receptor was taken from a person aged 70 to 85 with lung adenocarcinoma. V usage is TRBV7-8 and J usage is TRBJ2-7; 9 bases agree with TRBD2. CDR3 sequence (DNA): TGTGCCAGCAGCTTAAAGCGGGAGGCTGCCTACGAGCAGTACTTC. Protein product: CASSLKREAAYEQYF.